Listed here are 23 T cell receptor beta chains from one sample, sequenced in a study of cytomegalovirus exposure and HLA in healthy donors. This PCR relied on a set of 60 Vbeta primers and 13 Jbeta primers. TCRdb's table, derived via immunoSEQ multiplex PCR, lists solely in-frame clones and lacks some. Counted here are about 150,000 clones, around 72% occurring once; the ten biggest clones make up 1.3% to 1.5%. Source material: PBMCs. These receptor sequences come from a man aged 18 to 30 in good health and CMV-seronegative.

V is TRBV18 and J is TRBJ1-1, with D hard to call. CDR1 and CDR2 from the germline V gene are KGHSH and LQKENI. The CDR3 runs to 13 residues. Between the trimmed V and J ends, which lost 5 bases and 1 base, there was a span of 8 bases. CDR3 protein: CASSGGANTEAFF. As DNA, the CDR3 is TGTGCCAGCTCAGGAGGAGCGAACACTGAAGCTTTCTTT.

The V call is TRBV6-5, the J call TRBJ2-7; weak D call: TRBD1 (6 bases). V gave up 2 bases and J gave up 6 bases, with 14 bases separating them. Germline CDR1 MNHEY, CDR2 SVGAGI. CDR3 size: 14 residues. The CDR3 DNA reads as TGTGCCAGCAGTTACGGCAGGGGCCTCTCCGAGCAGTACTTC. Its translation: CASSYGRGLSEQYF.

The chain employs TRBV9 and TRBJ2-7; no reliable D call. In germline, CDR1 is SGDLS, CDR2 YYNGEE. The CDR3 sequence is 13 residues long. V was cut by 0 bases and J by 4 bases, with 8 bases left in between. The CDR3 bases are TGTGCCAGCAGCGTAGCCCCTCGGTACGAGCAGTACTTC. It encodes CASSVAPRYEQYF. Filled out from reference TRBV9 and TRBJ2-7, the complete variable domain reads DSGVTQTPKHLITATGQRVTLRCSPRSGDLSVYWYQQSLDQGLQFLIQYYNGEERAKGNILERFSAQQFPDLHSELNLSSLELGDSALYFCASSVAPRYEQYFGPGTRLTVT.

The V call is TRBV13, the J call TRBJ2-3, with TRBD2 matching 14 bases. The CDR3 spans 17 residues. The germline V gene encodes CDR1 PRHDT and CDR2 FYEKMQ (reference sequence). After removal of 4 bases from V and 4 bases from J, the junction contained 7 bases not matched to a gene. The CDR3 DNA sequence: TGTGCCAGCAGCTCCCGACTAGCGGGAGGGCCATCAGATACGCAGTATTTT. It encodes CASSSRLAGGPSDTQYF. Based on the CDR3 plus reference TRBV13 and TRBJ2-3, the full variable domain is AAGVIQSPRHLIKEKRETATLKCYPIPRHDTVYWYQQGPGQDPQFLISFYEKMQSDKGSIPDRFSAQQFSDYHSELNMSSLELGDSALYFCASSSRLAGGPSDTQYFGPGTRLTVL.

J is TRBJ1-2 and V is TRBV7-9; a possible D gene is TRBD1 (6 bases). The CDR3 runs to 11 residues. CDR1 is SEHNR and CDR2 is FQNEAQ in the germline V gene (reference sequence). The V and J ends lost 6 bases and 8 bases respectively, with 10 bases between them. CDR3 in DNA: TGTGCCAGCAGTTCAGGGGTCGGCTACACCTTC. Amino acids: CASSSGVGYTF. Variable domain in full (rest from reference TRBV7-9 and TRBJ1-2): DTGVSQNPRHKITKRGQNVTFRCDPISEHNRLYWYRQTLGQGPEFLTYFQNEAQLEKSRLLSDRFSAERPKGSFSTLEIQRTEQGDSAMYLCASSSGVGYTFGSGTRLTVV.

The chain couples TRBV4-3 to TRBJ2-5, with TRBD2 as a possible D gene (6 bases). This CDR3 contains 14 residues. Germline CDR1 and CDR2: LGHNA and YSLEER. The germline V and J ends were trimmed by 4 bases and 2 bases, with 11 bases remaining between them. Here the CDR3 reads CASSPGAGQETQYF. In nucleotides, the CDR3 is TGCGCCAGCAGCCCCGGGGCGGGGCAAGAGACCCAGTACTTC.

This chain connects TRBV7-9 to TRBJ2-7; D might be TRBD2 (6 bases). CDR3 length equals 15 residues. The ends were cut back, 3 bases at V and 3 bases at J, with 15 bases in the middle. Germline assignment: CDR1 SEHNR and CDR2 FQNEAQ (reference sequence). The CDR3 DNA reads as TGTGCCAGCAGCTTGGGAGGCGGGCTGATCTACGAGCAGTACTTC. Residues: CASSLGGGLIYEQYF. Combining the CDR3 with reference TRBV7-9 and TRBJ2-7 gives the whole variable domain DTGVSQNPRHKITKRGQNVTFRCDPISEHNRLYWYRQTLGQGPEFLTYFQNEAQLEKSRLLSDRFSAERPKGSFSTLEIQRTEQGDSAMYLCASSLGGGLIYEQYFGPGTRLTVT.

V is TRBV25-1 and J is TRBJ2-3; the match to TRBD2 covers 8 bases. The germline V gene has CDR1 MGHDK and CDR2 SYGVNS. The CDR3 runs to 15 residues. J gave up 4 bases and V 0 bases, and 3 bases lay outside the gene matches. The CDR3 is CASSEYGRAPDTQYF. The DNA for the CDR3 is TGTGCCAGCAGTGAATACGGGAGGGCCCCAGATACGCAGTATTTT.

J is TRBJ2-5 and V is TRBV5-1, with D possibly TRBD1 on 6 matching bases. The length of the CDR3 is 16 residues. CDR1 is SGHRS and CDR2 is YFSETQ in the germline V gene. Trimming left V 4 bases short and J 5 bases short, with 21 bases between. The CDR3 nucleotides are TGCGCCAGCAGCCCGGCCCCGGCAGGGGTGGGGGAGACCCAGTACTTC. Translating it yields CASSPAPAGVGETQYF.

The rearrangement joins TRBV27 to TRBJ2-3, with 7 bases aligning to TRBD1. V lost 8 bases and J lost 1; bases outside the gene matches: 3. CDR1 MNHEY and CDR2 SMNVEV come from the germline V gene (reference sequence). This CDR3 has 13 amino acids. As DNA, the CDR3 is TGTGCCAGCCTCGGGACAGGCACAGATACGCAGTATTTT. It encodes CASLGTGTDTQYF.

There are a few counts of this clone. The CDR3 protein is CASSLRQGEVDTQYF. CDR3 DNA sequence: TGTGCCAGCAGTTTGCGACAGGGGGAGGTGGATACGCAGTATTTT. The J gene is TRBJ2-3, the V gene TRBV28, with 9 bases matching TRBD1. Germline assignment: CDR1 MDHEN and CDR2 SYDVKM. The CDR3 sequence is 15 residues long. After removal of 3 bases from V and 6 bases from J, the junction contained 7 bases not matched to a gene.

This clone turned up a few times. The chain employs TRBV10-1 and TRBJ2-4; D not resolved. V gave up 4 bases and J gave up 7 bases, with 11 bases separating them. CDR3 length equals 13 residues. Germline loops: CDR1 WNHNN, CDR2 SYGVQD (reference sequence). The CDR3 here is CASSVSPTNIQYF. DNA for the CDR3: TGCGCCAGCAGTGTAAGCCCTACGAACATTCAGTACTTC.

The gene calls are TRBV6-1 and TRBJ1-1, with 9 bases fitting TRBD1. The CDR3 contains 13 residues. Germline V gives CDR1 MNHNS, CDR2 SASEGT. The J segment lost 1 base and the V segment lost 10 bases, leaving 4 bases of the junction unmatched. The CDR3 loop is CATADRGNTEAFF. As DNA, the CDR3 is TGTGCCACCGCGGACAGGGGGAACACTGAAGCTTTCTTT.

This clone was picked up a small number of times. The V call is TRBV5-1, the J call TRBJ2-7, with 7 bases lining up with TRBD1. The CDR3 consists of 15 residues. Looked up from germline, CDR1 is SGHRS and CDR2 is YFSETQ. With 4 bases clipped from V and 3 bases from J, the junction kept 10 bases outside the gene matches. In DNA form, the CDR3 reads TGCGCCAGCAGCCCTACCCGGGACAGCCTCTACGAGCAGTACTTC. The encoded protein is CASSPTRDSLYEQYF.

The rearrangement links TRBV5-1 to TRBJ1-3, with 7 bases fitting TRBD1. Trimming at V came to 4 bases and at J to 3 bases, leaving 1 base not matched to a gene. This CDR3 is 13 amino acids long. The V gene's germline CDR1 is SGHRS and CDR2 YFSETQ. The CDR3 is CASSPGGGNTIYF. CDR3 bases: TGCGCCAGCAGCCCAGGGGGTGGAAACACCATATATTTT.

V usage is TRBV5-8 and J usage is TRBJ2-1; the match to TRBD2 covers 7 bases. J gave up 0 bases and V 4 bases, and 13 bases lay outside the gene matches. Germline CDR1 SGHTS, CDR2 YDEGEE. The CDR3 covers 18 residues. CDR3 residues: CASSDEPLAVSSYNEQFF. The CDR3 DNA follows: TGTGCCAGCAGCGACGAACCTCTAGCGGTAAGCTCCTACAATGAGCAGTTCTTC.

This clone was seen more than once but under ten times. The chain employs TRBV19 and TRBJ1-2; TRBD1 is a possible D gene (6 bases). The length of the CDR3 is 13 residues. In germline, CDR1 is LNHDA, CDR2 SQIVND (reference sequence). Trimming stripped 2 bases from V and 8 bases from J, with 12 bases between. CDR3 bases: TGTGCCAGTAGTATAAGGCAGGGGAGCGGCTACACCTTC. This translates into CASSIRQGSGYTF. The entire variable domain, with the rest obtained from reference TRBV19 and TRBJ1-2, is as follows: DGGITQSPKYLFRKEGQNVTLSCEQNLNHDAMYWYRQDPGQGLRLIYYSQIVNDFQKGDIAEGYSVSREKKESFPLTVTSAQKNPTAFYLCASSIRQGSGYTFGSGTRLTVV.

This clone was seen a few times. The V and J genes are TRBV4-2 and TRBJ2-5; 10 nucleotides line up with TRBD2. This CDR3 is 16 amino acids long. Germline values: CDR1 LGHNA, CDR2 YNFKEQ. The V and J ends lost 1 base and 3 bases, in that order; junction bases with no gene match: 5. CDR3 residues: CASSQVGLAGEETQYF. DNA for the CDR3: TGTGCCAGCAGCCAAGTAGGGCTAGCGGGAGAAGAGACCCAGTACTTC.

This clone showed up just a few times. This chain links TRBV27 with TRBJ2-2; 7 bases align to TRBD2. The CDR3 runs 14 residues. The J segment lost 6 bases and the V segment lost 0 bases, leaving 1 base of the junction unmatched. The germline gives CDR1 MNHEY, CDR2 SMNVEV (reference sequence). As DNA, the CDR3 is TGTGCCAGCAGTTTATCACGGGGGGCCGGGGAGCTGTTTTTT. This gives the protein CASSLSRGAGELFF.

Concerning this clone: One junction end does not reproduce the germline sequence, and a read error may be involved. The V and J genes are TRBV7-9 and TRBJ1-5; weak D call: TRBD1 (6 bases). The CDR3 extends over 13 amino acids. Germline V gene lookup returns CDR1 SEHNR and CDR2 FQNEAQ (reference sequence). The CDR3 DNA reads as TGTTCCAGCAGCTCACAACAGGGACAGCCCCAGCATTTT. This gives the protein CSSSSQQGQPQHF.

The chain uses TRBV10-3 and TRBJ1-1, with D possibly matching TRBD1 (5 bases). Trimming pared 10 bases from V and 4 bases from J, leaving 13 bases between. The CDR3 totals 12 residues. Germline loops: CDR1 ENHRY, CDR2 SYGVKD. This CDR3 is CATDPGGTEAFF. CDR3 coding DNA: TGTGCCACGGACCCGGGGGGCACTGAAGCTTTCTTT.

V usage is TRBV5-5 and J usage is TRBJ1-2, with 7 bases fitting TRBD1. This CDR3 has 16 residues. The V gene end was trimmed by 0 bases and the J gene end by 0 bases; junction bases not matched to a gene: 5. The germline V gene encodes CDR1 SGHKS and CDR2 YYEKEE (reference sequence). CDR3 nucleotide sequence: TGTGCCAGCAGCTTGGGACAGGGACTCTCTAACTATGGCTACACCTTC. The encoded protein is CASSLGQGLSNYGYTF. Together with reference TRBV5-5 and TRBJ1-2, the CDR3 gives the full variable domain: DAGVTQSPTHLIKTRGQQVTLRCSPISGHKSVSWYQQVLGQGPQFIFQYYEKEERGRGNFPDRFSARQFPNYSSELNVNALLLGDSALYLCASSLGQGLSNYGYTFGSGTRLTVV.

Here the CDR3 DNA reads TGCGCCAGCAGGCTAGGGGGTAACACTGAAGCTTTCTTT. Translated, it gives CASRLGGNTEAFF. The chain combines TRBV10-2 with TRBJ1-1, with D perhaps TRBD1 (6 bases). Germline V gene data show CDR1 as WSHSY and CDR2 as SAAADI. V was trimmed by 6 bases and J by 2 bases, leaving 10 bases between them. The CDR3 is 13 residues long.